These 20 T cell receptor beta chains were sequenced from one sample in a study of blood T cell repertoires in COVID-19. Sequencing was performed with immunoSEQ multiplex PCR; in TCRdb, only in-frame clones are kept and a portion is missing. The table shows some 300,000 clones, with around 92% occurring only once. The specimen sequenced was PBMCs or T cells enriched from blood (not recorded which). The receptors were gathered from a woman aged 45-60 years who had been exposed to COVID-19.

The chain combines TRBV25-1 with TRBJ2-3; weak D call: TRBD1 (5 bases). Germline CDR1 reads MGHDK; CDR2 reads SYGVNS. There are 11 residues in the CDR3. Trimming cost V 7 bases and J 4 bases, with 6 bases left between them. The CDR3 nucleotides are TGTGCCAGCAAGACAGCAGATACGCAGTATTTT. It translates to CASKTADTQYF.

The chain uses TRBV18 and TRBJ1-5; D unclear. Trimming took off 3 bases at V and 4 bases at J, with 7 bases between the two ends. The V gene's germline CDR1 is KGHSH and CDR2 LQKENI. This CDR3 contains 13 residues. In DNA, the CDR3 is TGTGCCAGCTCACCCGCGGAAAATCAGCCCCAGCATTTT. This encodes CASSPAENQPQHF.

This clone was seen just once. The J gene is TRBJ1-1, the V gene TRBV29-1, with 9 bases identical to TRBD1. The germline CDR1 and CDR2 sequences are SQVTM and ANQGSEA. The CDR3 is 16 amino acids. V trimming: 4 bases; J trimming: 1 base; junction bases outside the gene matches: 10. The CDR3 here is CSVGGPGTGRNTEAFF. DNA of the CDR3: TGCAGCGTTGGGGGTCCTGGGACAGGGCGGAACACTGAAGCTTTCTTT.

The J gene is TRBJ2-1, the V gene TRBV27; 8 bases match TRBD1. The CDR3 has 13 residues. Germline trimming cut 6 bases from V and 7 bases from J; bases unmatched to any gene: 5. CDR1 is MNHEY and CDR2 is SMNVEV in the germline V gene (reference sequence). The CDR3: CASRDTGGNEQFF. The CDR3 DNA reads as TGTGCCAGCAGGGACACAGGGGGGAATGAGCAGTTCTTC.

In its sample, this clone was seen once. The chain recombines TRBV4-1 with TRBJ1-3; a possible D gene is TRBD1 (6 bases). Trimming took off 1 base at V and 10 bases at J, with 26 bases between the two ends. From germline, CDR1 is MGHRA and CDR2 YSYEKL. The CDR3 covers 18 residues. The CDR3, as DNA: TGCGCCAGCAGCCAAGGGGATTCTGGGACACCGTGGGAAAAGACCATATATTTT. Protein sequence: CASSQGDSGTPWEKTIYF.

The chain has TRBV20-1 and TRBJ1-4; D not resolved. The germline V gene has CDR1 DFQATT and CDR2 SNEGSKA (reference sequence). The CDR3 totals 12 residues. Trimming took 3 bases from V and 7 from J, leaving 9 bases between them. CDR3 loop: CSASNLGEKLFF. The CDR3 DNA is TGCAGTGCTAGTAACCTCGGTGAAAAACTGTTTTTT.

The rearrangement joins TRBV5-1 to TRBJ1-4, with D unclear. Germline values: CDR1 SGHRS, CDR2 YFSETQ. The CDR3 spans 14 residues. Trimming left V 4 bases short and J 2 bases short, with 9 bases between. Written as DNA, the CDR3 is TGCGCCAGCAGCCGCGGGGATACTAATGAAAAACTGTTTTTT. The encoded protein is CASSRGDTNEKLFF.

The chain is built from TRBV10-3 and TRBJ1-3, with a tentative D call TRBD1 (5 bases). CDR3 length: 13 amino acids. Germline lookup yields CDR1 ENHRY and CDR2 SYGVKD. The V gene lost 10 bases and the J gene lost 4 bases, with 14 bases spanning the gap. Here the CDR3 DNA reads TGTGCCACTCTATCAGGGTCGGGAAACACCATATATTTT. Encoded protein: CATLSGSGNTIYF.

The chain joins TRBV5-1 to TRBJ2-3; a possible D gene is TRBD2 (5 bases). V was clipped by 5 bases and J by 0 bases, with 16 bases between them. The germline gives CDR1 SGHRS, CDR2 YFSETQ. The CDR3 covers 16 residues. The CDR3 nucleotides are TGCGCCAGCAGGCCCGGACTTGGGAGTAGCACAGATACGCAGTATTTT. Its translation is CASRPGLGSSTDTQYF.

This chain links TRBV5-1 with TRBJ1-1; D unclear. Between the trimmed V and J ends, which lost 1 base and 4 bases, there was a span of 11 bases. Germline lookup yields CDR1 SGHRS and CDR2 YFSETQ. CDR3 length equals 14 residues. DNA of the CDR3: TGCGCCAGCAGCTTGATCCCGGGAAGCACTGAAGCTTTCTTT. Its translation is CASSLIPGSTEAFF.

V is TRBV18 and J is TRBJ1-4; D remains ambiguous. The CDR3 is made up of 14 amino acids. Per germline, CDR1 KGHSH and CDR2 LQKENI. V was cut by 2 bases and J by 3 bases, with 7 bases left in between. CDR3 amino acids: CASSPDISNEKLFF. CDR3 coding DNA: TGTGCCAGCTCACCAGACATCTCTAATGAAAAACTGTTTTTT.

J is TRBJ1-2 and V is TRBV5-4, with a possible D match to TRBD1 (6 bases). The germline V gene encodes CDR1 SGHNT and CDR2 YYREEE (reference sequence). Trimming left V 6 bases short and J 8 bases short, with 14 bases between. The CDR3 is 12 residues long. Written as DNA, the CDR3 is TGTGCCAGCAACCGGGACATGGAAGGCTACACCTTC. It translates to CASNRDMEGYTF.

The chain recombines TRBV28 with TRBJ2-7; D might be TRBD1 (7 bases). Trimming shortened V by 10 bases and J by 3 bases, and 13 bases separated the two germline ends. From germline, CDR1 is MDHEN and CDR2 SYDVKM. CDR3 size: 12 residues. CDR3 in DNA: TGTGCCATCCAGGGGGGAGACTACGAGCAGTACTTC. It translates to CAIQGGDYEQYF.

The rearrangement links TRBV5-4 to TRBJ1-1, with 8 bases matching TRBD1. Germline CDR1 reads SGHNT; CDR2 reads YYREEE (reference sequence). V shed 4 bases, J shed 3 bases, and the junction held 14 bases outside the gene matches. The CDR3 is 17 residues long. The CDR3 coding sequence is TGTGCCAGCAGCATAAATGGGGCAGGGGGCGTTTACACTGAAGCTTTCTTT. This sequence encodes CASSINGAGGVYTEAFF.

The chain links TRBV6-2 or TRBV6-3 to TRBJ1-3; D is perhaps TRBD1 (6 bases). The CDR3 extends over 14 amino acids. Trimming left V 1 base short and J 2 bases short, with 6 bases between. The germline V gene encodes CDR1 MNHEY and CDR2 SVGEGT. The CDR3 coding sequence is TGTGCCAGCAGTTACTGGGACACTGGAAACACCATATATTTT. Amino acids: CASSYWDTGNTIYF.

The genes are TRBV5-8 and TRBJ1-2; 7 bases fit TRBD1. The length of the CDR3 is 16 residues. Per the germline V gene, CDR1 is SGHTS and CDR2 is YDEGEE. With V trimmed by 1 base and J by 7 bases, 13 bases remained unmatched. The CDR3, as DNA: TGTGCCAGCAGCTTGTCTGGGACAGAACTTTTGATTGGCTACACCTTC. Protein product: CASSLSGTELLIGYTF.

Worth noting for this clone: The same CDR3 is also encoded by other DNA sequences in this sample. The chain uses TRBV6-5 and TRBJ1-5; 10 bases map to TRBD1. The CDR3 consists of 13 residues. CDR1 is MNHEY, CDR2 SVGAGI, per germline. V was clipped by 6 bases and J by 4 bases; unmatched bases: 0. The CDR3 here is CASRGQGNQPQHF. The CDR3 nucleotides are TGTGCCAGCAGGGGACAGGGGAATCAGCCCCAGCATTTT.

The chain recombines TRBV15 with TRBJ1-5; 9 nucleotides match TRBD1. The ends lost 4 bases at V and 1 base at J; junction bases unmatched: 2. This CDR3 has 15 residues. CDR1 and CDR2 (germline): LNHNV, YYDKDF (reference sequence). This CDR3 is CATSTDRGSNQPQHF. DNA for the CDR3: TGTGCCACCAGCACGGACAGGGGAAGCAATCAGCCCCAGCATTTT.

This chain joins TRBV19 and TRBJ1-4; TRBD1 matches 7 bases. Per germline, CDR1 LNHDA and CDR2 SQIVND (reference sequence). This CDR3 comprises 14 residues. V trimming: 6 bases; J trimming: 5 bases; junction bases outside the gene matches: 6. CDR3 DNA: TGTGCCAGTAGCTTCCGGGACAGCAATGAAAAACTGTTTTTT. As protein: CASSFRDSNEKLFF.

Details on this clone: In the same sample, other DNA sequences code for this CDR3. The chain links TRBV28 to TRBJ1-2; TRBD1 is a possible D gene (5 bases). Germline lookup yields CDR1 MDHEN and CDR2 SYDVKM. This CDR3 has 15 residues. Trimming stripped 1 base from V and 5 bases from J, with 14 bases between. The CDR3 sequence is CASSLSPPGGYGYTF. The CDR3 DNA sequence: TGTGCCAGCAGTTTATCGCCTCCCGGGGGATATGGCTACACCTTC.